The clone carrying this T cell receptor beta chain was observed many times. A second about 7 to 12 cycle PCR used barcoded and J-beta primers. Each cDNA molecule, via a template-switch adaptor with 12 random nucleotides, was tagged. Via MiXCR, TCRdb re-called the 5' RACE reads, giving one row per CDR3 protein. The sample lists about 590,000 distinct CDR3 sequences; less than 35% were seen once. The data stem from a study of blood T cells in healthy people across ages. Per germline, CDR1 SGHDT and CDR2 YYEEEE. Trimming removed 4 bases at V and 2 bases at J, with 9 bases between. CDR3 length equals 13 residues. Each sample gave at least 6.5 million isolated PBMCs.

This chain joins TRBV5-6 and TRBJ2-5, with D perhaps matching TRBD1 or TRBD2 (5 bases each). Sequences were obtained from blood. The source is a woman of 80 years or more in good health. DNA for the CDR3: TGTGCCAGCAGCGGGGACGTTCAAGAGACCCAGTACTTC. Translation gives CASSGDVQETQYF.